This TCR beta chain was sequenced in a study of beta chain features in type 1 diabetes. The study's findings and limits: Naive, central memory and Treg TCRB repertoires seemed to resemble each other more closely in patients than they did in healthy donors. Researchers caution that PCR might favor shorter templates, equally among patients and controls.

The authors reverse transcribed all of the isolated RNA, so sequencing captured expressed TCRB transcripts. Profiling relied on immunoSEQ multiplex PCR, and the TCRdb table lists in-frame clones only, not all of them. The data hold hundreds of thousands of clones, with over 25% observed a single time. With respect to this clone: The target antigen is unknown.

Sorted populations all had greater than 95% purity. The CDR3 extends over 11 amino acids. The V gene lost 5 bases and the J gene lost 4 bases, with 7 bases spanning the gap. Germline loops: CDR1 SQVTM, CDR2 ANQGSEA. Sample: naive CD4+ T cells from blood. This clonotype was obtained from a man aged 18 to 30 in good health. This chain connects TRBV29-1 to TRBJ2-3; D is unresolved. The CDR3 loop reads CSVWDPDTQYF. The DNA of the CDR3 is TGCAGCGTTTGGGATCCAGATACGCAGTATTTT.